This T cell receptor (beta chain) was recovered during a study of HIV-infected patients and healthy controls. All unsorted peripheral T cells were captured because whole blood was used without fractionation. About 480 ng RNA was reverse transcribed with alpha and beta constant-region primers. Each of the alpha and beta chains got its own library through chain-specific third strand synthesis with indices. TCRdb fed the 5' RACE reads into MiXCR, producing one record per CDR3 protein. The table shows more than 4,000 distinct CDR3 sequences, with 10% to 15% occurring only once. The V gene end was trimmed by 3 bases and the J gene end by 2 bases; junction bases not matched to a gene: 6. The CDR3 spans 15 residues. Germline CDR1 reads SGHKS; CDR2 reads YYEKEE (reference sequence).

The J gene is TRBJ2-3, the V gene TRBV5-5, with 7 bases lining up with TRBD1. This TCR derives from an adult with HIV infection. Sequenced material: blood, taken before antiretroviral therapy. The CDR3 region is CASSSGQLFTDTQYF. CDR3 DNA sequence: TGTGCCAGCAGCTCGGGACAGCTTTTCACAGATACGCAGTATTTT.